These T cell receptor beta chains were read from a single sample in a study of blood T cell repertoires in COVID-19. Data came from immunoSEQ multiplex PCR; TCRdb stores just in-frame clones and leaves some out. The table records roughly 400,000 clones, 70% to 90% of them present only once. The source material was peripheral blood. Source of these receptors: a woman between 55 and 75 years old with COVID-19, enrolled during active disease. The CDR3 runs from the conserved cysteine through the conserved F or W. Fields, in order: V gene, J gene, clone size, D gene, CDR3 protein, CDR3 DNA. D genes are given only for firm matches. Rows may omit the clone size; those that give it use once, few, many or a size class.

V gene: TRBV19; J gene: TRBJ2-5; clone size: .; D gene: TRBD1; CDR3 protein: CASSLRGRTGKETQYF; CDR3 DNA: TGTGCCAGTAGCCTTCGCGGCAGGACAGGGAAAGAGACCCAGTACTTC
V gene: TRBV30; J gene: TRBJ1-6; clone size: .; D gene: TRBD1; CDR3 protein: CAWSVPGTGNSPLHF; CDR3 DNA: TGTGCCTGGAGTGTGCCCGGGACAGGGAATTCACCCCTCCACTTT
V gene: TRBV5-4; J gene: TRBJ2-6; clone size: .; D gene: .; CDR3 protein: CASSSRVSGGANVLTF; CDR3 DNA: TGTGCCAGCAGCTCCAGGGTTTCTGGTGGGGCCAACGTCCTGACTTTC
V gene: TRBV6-1; J gene: TRBJ2-5; clone size: .; D gene: .; CDR3 protein: CASSESGGRETQYF; CDR3 DNA: TGTGCCAGCAGTGAATCAGGGGGGCGGGAGACCCAGTACTTC
V gene: TRBV7-8; J gene: TRBJ1-5; clone size: .; D gene: .; CDR3 protein: CASSPFVGRVGQPQHF; CDR3 DNA: TGTGCCAGCAGCCCCTTTGTCGGCAGGGTGGGTCAGCCCCAGCATTTT
V gene: TRBV4-2; J gene: TRBJ1-6; clone size: .; D gene: .; CDR3 protein: CASSQEDSGGSPLHF; CDR3 DNA: TGTGCCAGCAGCCAAGAGGACTCTGGAGGGTCACCCCTCCACTTT
V gene: TRBV14; J gene: TRBJ1-2; clone size: .; D gene: .; CDR3 protein: CASSQQVVEGYTF; CDR3 DNA: TGTGCCAGCAGCCAGCAGGTTGTAGAGGGCTACACCTTC
V gene: TRBV9; J gene: TRBJ2-3; clone size: few; D gene: .; CDR3 protein: CASSVGRGGDTQYF; CDR3 DNA: TGTGCCAGCAGCGTAGGGCGTGGGGGGGATACGCAGTATTTT
V gene: TRBV11-2; J gene: TRBJ1-1; clone size: .; D gene: .; CDR3 protein: CASSLGVYRAGTEAFF; CDR3 DNA: TGTGCCAGCAGCTTAGGGGTTTACAGGGCGGGCACTGAAGCTTTCTTT
V gene: TRBV9; J gene: TRBJ1-2; clone size: .; D gene: TRBD1; CDR3 protein: CASSVTGTGNYGYTF; CDR3 DNA: TGTGCCAGCAGCGTGACCGGGACAGGCAACTATGGCTACACCTTC
V gene: TRBV29-1; J gene: TRBJ2-1; clone size: once; D gene: .; CDR3 protein: CSVRDWPYNEQFF; CDR3 DNA: TGCAGCGTCCGGGACTGGCCCTACAATGAGCAGTTCTTC
V gene: TRBV11-2; J gene: TRBJ2-1; clone size: .; D gene: .; CDR3 protein: CASSAIQTGGAAYNEQFF; CDR3 DNA: TGTGCCAGCAGCGCCATCCAAACAGGGGGGGCGGCCTACAATGAGCAGTTCTTC
V gene: TRBV5-8; J gene: TRBJ2-6; clone size: .; D gene: TRBD1; CDR3 protein: CASSTGVGANVLTF; CDR3 DNA: TGTGCCAGCAGCACAGGGGTTGGGGCCAACGTCCTGACTTTC
V gene: TRBV10-3; J gene: TRBJ1-1; clone size: .; D gene: .; CDR3 protein: CAISEFGVTEAFF; CDR3 DNA: TGTGCCATCAGTGAATTCGGAGTCACTGAAGCTTTCTTT
V gene: TRBV11-1; J gene: TRBJ2-1; clone size: .; D gene: .; CDR3 protein: CASSRRGQLNEQFF; CDR3 DNA: TGTGCCAGCAGCCGCCGCGGACAGCTAAATGAGCAGTTCTTC
V gene: TRBV29-1; J gene: TRBJ2-2; clone size: .; D gene: TRBD2; CDR3 protein: CSVRGLAEDTGELFF; CDR3 DNA: TGCAGCGTCCGGGGACTAGCGGAAGACACCGGGGAGCTGTTTTTT
V gene: TRBV27; J gene: TRBJ2-5; clone size: .; D gene: TRBD1; CDR3 protein: CASSSYRGRRETQYF; CDR3 DNA: TGTGCCAGCAGTTCCTACAGGGGGCGCAGAGAGACCCAGTACTTC
V gene: TRBV30; J gene: TRBJ1-5; clone size: .; D gene: .; CDR3 protein: CAWSAEQGLTQPQHF; CDR3 DNA: TGTGCCTGGAGTGCTGAGCAGGGGCTGACTCAGCCCCAGCATTTT
V gene: TRBV4-1; J gene: TRBJ1-5; clone size: .; D gene: .; CDR3 protein: CASSPELSYRFQPQHF; CDR3 DNA: TGCGCCAGCAGCCCAGAACTTTCGTACAGATTTCAGCCCCAGCATTTT
V gene: TRBV6-5; J gene: TRBJ2-1; clone size: .; D gene: .; CDR3 protein: CASSLDSDNEQFF; CDR3 DNA: TGTGCCAGCAGTCTTGACAGCGACAATGAGCAGTTCTTC
V gene: TRBV5-1; J gene: TRBJ2-7; clone size: .; D gene: TRBD1; CDR3 protein: CASSLAGTGGAHEQYF; CDR3 DNA: TGCGCCAGCAGCTTGGCCGGGACAGGGGGCGCCCACGAGCAGTACTTC
V gene: TRBV5-4; J gene: TRBJ1-4; clone size: .; D gene: .; CDR3 protein: CASSSSVRGGQEKLFF; CDR3 DNA: TGTGCCAGCAGCTCATCTGTCAGGGGTGGCCAAGAAAAACTGTTTTTT
V gene: TRBV7-9; J gene: TRBJ2-3; clone size: once; D gene: .; CDR3 protein: CASSSPGGVTDTQYF; CDR3 DNA: TGTGCCAGCAGCTCCCCGGGGGGCGTCACAGATACGCAGTATTTT
V gene: TRBV12-3/TRBV12-4; J gene: TRBJ1-2; clone size: .; D gene: .; CDR3 protein: CASSPPVSYGYTF; CDR3 DNA: TGTGCCAGCAGTCCCCCAGTAAGCTATGGCTACACCTTC
V gene: TRBV28; J gene: TRBJ1-2; clone size: .; D gene: .; CDR3 protein: CASSRGQPIFYGYTF; CDR3 DNA: TGTGCCAGCAGTCGCGGACAGCCTATTTTCTATGGCTACACCTTC
V gene: TRBV18; J gene: TRBJ1-3; clone size: .; D gene: TRBD1; CDR3 protein: CASSPDRGLDTIYF; CDR3 DNA: TGTGCCAGCTCACCGGACAGGGGCCTGGACACCATATATTTT
V gene: TRBV5-1; J gene: TRBJ1-6; clone size: .; D gene: .; CDR3 protein: CASSLASSGNSPLHF; CDR3 DNA: TGCGCCAGCAGCTTGGCCTCGTCAGGGAATTCACCCCTCCACTTT
V gene: TRBV28; J gene: TRBJ2-7; clone size: .; D gene: .; CDR3 protein: CASSLGGRSYEQYF; CDR3 DNA: TGTGCCAGCAGTTTAGGAGGGCGTTCCTACGAGCAGTACTTC
V gene: TRBV3-1/TRBV3-2; J gene: TRBJ1-5; clone size: .; D gene: .; CDR3 protein: CASSPSPGVSNQPQHF; CDR3 DNA: TGTGCCAGCAGCCCCTCGCCGGGGGTGAGCAATCAGCCCCAGCATTTT
V gene: TRBV28; J gene: TRBJ1-6; clone size: .; D gene: .; CDR3 protein: CASSLGQRASPLHF; CDR3 DNA: TGTGCCAGCAGTTTAGGGCAGAGAGCTTCACCCCTCCACTTT
V gene: TRBV2; J gene: TRBJ2-7; clone size: few; D gene: .; CDR3 protein: CASSGGYEQYF; CDR3 DNA: TGTGCCAGCAGTGGAGGGTACGAGCAGTACTTC
V gene: TRBV6-5; J gene: TRBJ1-1; clone size: .; D gene: .; CDR3 protein: CASSYANRRGNTEAFF; CDR3 DNA: TGTGCCAGCAGTTACGCTAATAGGAGGGGGAACACTGAAGCTTTCTTT
V gene: TRBV15; J gene: TRBJ1-5; clone size: .; D gene: .; CDR3 protein: CATSRPDKGFSHQPQHF; CDR3 DNA: TGTGCCACCAGCAGACCCGACAAGGGGTTCAGCCATCAGCCCCAGCATTTT
V gene: TRBV11-1; J gene: TRBJ2-1; clone size: .; D gene: .; CDR3 protein: CASSRATVYNEQFF; CDR3 DNA: TGTGCCAGCAGCCGAGCGACAGTTTACAATGAGCAGTTCTTC
V gene: TRBV6-5; J gene: TRBJ1-1; clone size: .; D gene: TRBD1; CDR3 protein: CASTRQGVRTEAFF; CDR3 DNA: TGTGCCAGCACCAGACAGGGGGTACGGACTGAAGCTTTCTTT
V gene: TRBV5-5; J gene: TRBJ2-5; clone size: .; D gene: .; CDR3 protein: CASSSGQRNVRETQYF; CDR3 DNA: TGTGCCAGCAGCTCTGGACAGAGGAACGTGAGGGAGACCCAGTACTTC
V gene: TRBV30; J gene: TRBJ1-3; clone size: .; D gene: TRBD1; CDR3 protein: CAWGTGKYSGNTIYF; CDR3 DNA: TGTGCCTGGGGGACAGGAAAATACTCTGGAAACACCATATATTTT
V gene: TRBV5-4; J gene: TRBJ1-1; clone size: .; D gene: .; CDR3 protein: CASSLGGILMNTEAFF; CDR3 DNA: TGTGCCAGCAGCTTGGGCGGTATCCTCATGAACACTGAAGCTTTCTTT
V gene: TRBV7-3; J gene: TRBJ2-6; clone size: few; D gene: TRBD2; CDR3 protein: CASSSTGAGGLGANVLTF; CDR3 DNA: TGTGCCAGCAGCTCCACGGGAGCGGGGGGGCTTGGGGCCAACGTCCTGACTTTC
V gene: TRBV4-2; J gene: TRBJ2-3; clone size: .; D gene: TRBD2; CDR3 protein: CASSQDLPAGGRGDTQYF; CDR3 DNA: TGTGCCAGCAGCCAAGATTTACCAGCGGGGGGGCGTGGAGATACGCAGTATTTT
V gene: TRBV27; J gene: TRBJ1-2; clone size: .; D gene: TRBD1; CDR3 protein: CASSAATGGNYGYTF; CDR3 DNA: TGTGCCAGCAGTGCGGCGACAGGGGGTAACTATGGCTACACCTTC
V gene: TRBV7-9; J gene: TRBJ2-2; clone size: .; D gene: .; CDR3 protein: CASSQMRSGELFF; CDR3 DNA: TGTGCCAGCAGCCAGATGAGGTCAGGGGAGCTGTTTTTT
V gene: TRBV11-3; J gene: TRBJ1-1; clone size: .; D gene: .; CDR3 protein: CASSLDMRTEAFF; CDR3 DNA: TGTGCCAGCAGCTTAGATATGAGGACTGAAGCTTTCTTT
V gene: TRBV20-1; J gene: TRBJ2-3; clone size: .; D gene: TRBD2; CDR3 protein: CSASGGSGGLTDTQYF; CDR3 DNA: TGCAGTGCTAGTGGGGGTAGCGGGGGTCTGACAGATACGCAGTATTTT
V gene: TRBV11-2; J gene: TRBJ2-5; clone size: .; D gene: TRBD2; CDR3 protein: CASSRWGSGGVETQYF; CDR3 DNA: TGTGCCAGTTCCCGCTGGGGTAGCGGGGGGGTAGAGACCCAGTACTTC
V gene: TRBV3-1/TRBV3-2; J gene: TRBJ2-5; clone size: .; D gene: TRBD2; CDR3 protein: CASSQVWLAGAAQETQYF; CDR3 DNA: TGTGCCAGCAGCCAAGTATGGCTAGCGGGGGCCGCGCAAGAGACCCAGTACTTC
V gene: TRBV6-5; J gene: TRBJ1-2; clone size: .; D gene: .; CDR3 protein: CASTANYGYTF; CDR3 DNA: TGTGCCAGCACTGCTAACTATGGCTACACCTTC
V gene: TRBV5-1; J gene: TRBJ2-3; clone size: .; D gene: TRBD1; CDR3 protein: CASSFGTVGTDTQYF; CDR3 DNA: TGCGCCAGCAGCTTCGGGACAGTGGGGACAGATACGCAGTATTTT
V gene: TRBV3-1/TRBV3-2; J gene: TRBJ2-7; clone size: .; D gene: TRBD1; CDR3 protein: CASAQRTGKAYEQYF; CDR3 DNA: TGTGCCAGCGCTCAAAGGACAGGAAAAGCCTACGAGCAGTACTTC
V gene: TRBV20-1; J gene: TRBJ2-7; clone size: .; D gene: .; CDR3 protein: CSAHGTYEQYF; CDR3 DNA: TGCAGTGCTCACGGTACCTACGAGCAGTACTTC
V gene: TRBV5-1; J gene: TRBJ2-7; clone size: .; D gene: .; CDR3 protein: CASSPGHRDGLHEQYF; CDR3 DNA: TGCGCCAGCAGCCCCGGCCACAGGGACGGACTTCACGAGCAGTACTTC
V gene: TRBV18; J gene: TRBJ2-1; clone size: .; D gene: .; CDR3 protein: CASSLQGYNEQFF; CDR3 DNA: TGTGCCAGCTCACTTCAGGGCTACAATGAGCAGTTCTTC
V gene: TRBV18; J gene: TRBJ1-2; clone size: few; D gene: .; CDR3 protein: CASSPDTRHGYTF; CDR3 DNA: TGTGCCAGCTCACCAGACACTCGACATGGCTACACCTTC
V gene: TRBV4-1; J gene: TRBJ2-1; clone size: .; D gene: .; CDR3 protein: CASSQDLAGPTYNEQFF; CDR3 DNA: TGCGCCAGCAGCCAAGATTTGGCGGGGCCCACCTACAATGAGCAGTTCTTC
V gene: TRBV15; J gene: TRBJ2-5; clone size: .; D gene: .; CDR3 protein: CATSRDSGTQYF; CDR3 DNA: TGTGCCACCAGCAGAGATAGTGGGACCCAGTACTTC
V gene: TRBV28; J gene: TRBJ1-1; clone size: .; D gene: .; CDR3 protein: CASSREGPNTEAFF; CDR3 DNA: TGTGCCAGCAGTCGAGAGGGCCCGAACACTGAAGCTTTCTTT
V gene: TRBV5-1; J gene: TRBJ2-2; clone size: few; D gene: TRBD2; CDR3 protein: CASSPPTSGGRVGELFF; CDR3 DNA: TGCGCCAGCAGCCCCCCCACTAGCGGGGGAAGGGTCGGGGAGCTGTTTTTT
V gene: TRBV19; J gene: TRBJ2-7; clone size: .; D gene: TRBD2; CDR3 protein: CASSISGESYEQYF; CDR3 DNA: TGTGCCAGTAGTATAAGCGGGGAGTCCTACGAGCAGTACTTC
V gene: TRBV9; J gene: TRBJ2-7; clone size: .; D gene: TRBD1; CDR3 protein: CASSFAGTGVYEQYF; CDR3 DNA: TGTGCCAGCAGCTTTGCCGGGACAGGGGTCTACGAGCAGTACTTC